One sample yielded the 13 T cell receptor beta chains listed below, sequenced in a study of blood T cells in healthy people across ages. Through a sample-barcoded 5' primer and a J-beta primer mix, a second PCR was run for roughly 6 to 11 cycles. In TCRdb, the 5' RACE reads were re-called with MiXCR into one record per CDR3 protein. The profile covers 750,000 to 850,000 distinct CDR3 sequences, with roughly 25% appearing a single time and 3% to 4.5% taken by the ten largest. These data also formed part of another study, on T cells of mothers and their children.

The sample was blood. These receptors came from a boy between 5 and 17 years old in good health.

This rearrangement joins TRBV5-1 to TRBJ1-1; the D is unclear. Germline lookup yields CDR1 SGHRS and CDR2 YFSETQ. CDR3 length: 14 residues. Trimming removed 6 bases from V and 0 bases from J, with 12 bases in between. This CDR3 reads CASNTDYLNTEAFF. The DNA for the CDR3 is TGCGCCAGCAACACCGACTACTTGAACACTGAAGCTTTCTTT. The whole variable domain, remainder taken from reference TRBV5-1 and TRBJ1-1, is KAGVTQTPRYLIKTRGQQVTLSCSPISGHRSVSWYQQTPGQGLQFLFEYFSETQRNKGNFPGRFSGRQFSNSRSEMNVSTLELGDSALYLCASNTDYLNTEAFFGQGTRLTVV.

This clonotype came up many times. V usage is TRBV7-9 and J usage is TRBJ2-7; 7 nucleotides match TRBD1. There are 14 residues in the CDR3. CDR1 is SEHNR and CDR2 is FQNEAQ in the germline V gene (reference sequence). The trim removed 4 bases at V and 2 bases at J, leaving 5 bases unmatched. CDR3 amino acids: CASSYRDRPYEQYF. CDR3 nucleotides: TGTGCCAGCAGCTATAGGGACAGACCCTACGAGCAGTACTTC.

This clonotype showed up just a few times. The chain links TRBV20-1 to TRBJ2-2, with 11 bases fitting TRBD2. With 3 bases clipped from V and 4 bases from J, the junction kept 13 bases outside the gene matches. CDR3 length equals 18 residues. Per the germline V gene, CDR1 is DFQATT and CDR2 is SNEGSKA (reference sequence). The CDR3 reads CSASSLAGEFGSTGELFF. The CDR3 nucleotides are TGCAGTGCTAGTTCACTAGCGGGAGAATTCGGGAGCACCGGGGAGCTGTTTTTT.

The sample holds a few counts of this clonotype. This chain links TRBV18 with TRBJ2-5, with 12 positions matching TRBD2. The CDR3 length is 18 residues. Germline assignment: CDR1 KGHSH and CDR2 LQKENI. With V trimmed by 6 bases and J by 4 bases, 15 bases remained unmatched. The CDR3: CASSRTSGKPSTRETQYF. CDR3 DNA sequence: TGTGCCAGCTCGAGGACTAGCGGGAAGCCCTCCACCCGAGAGACCCAGTACTTC.

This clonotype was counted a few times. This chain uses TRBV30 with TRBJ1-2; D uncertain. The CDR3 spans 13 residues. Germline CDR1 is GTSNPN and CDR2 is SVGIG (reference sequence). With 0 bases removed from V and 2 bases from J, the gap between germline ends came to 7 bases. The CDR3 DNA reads TGTGCCTGGAGTGTACGAACCAACTATGGCTACACCTTC. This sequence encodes CAWSVRTNYGYTF.

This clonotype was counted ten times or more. The CDR3 DNA reads TGTGCCAGCAGTGAGAACACTGAAGCTTTCTTT. It specifies CASSENTEAFF. This chain connects TRBV12-3 or TRBV12-4 to TRBJ1-1; no definite D call. The CDR3 totals 11 residues. V gave up 5 bases and J gave up 1 base, with 2 bases separating them.

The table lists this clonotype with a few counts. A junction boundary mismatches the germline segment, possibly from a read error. In DNA, the CDR3 is TGTGCCAGCATTGGGGAAAACTACGAGCAATACTTC. As protein: CASIGENYEQYF. The rearrangement uses TRBV12-3 or TRBV12-4 and TRBJ2-7; no definite D call. The CDR3 is 12 amino acids.

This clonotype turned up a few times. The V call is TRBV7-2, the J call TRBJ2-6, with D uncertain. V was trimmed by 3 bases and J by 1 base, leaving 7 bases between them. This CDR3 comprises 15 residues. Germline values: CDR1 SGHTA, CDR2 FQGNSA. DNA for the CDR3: TGTGCCAGCAGCTTGCTAAGGTCTGGGGCCAACGTCCTGACTTTC. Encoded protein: CASSLLRSGANVLTF.

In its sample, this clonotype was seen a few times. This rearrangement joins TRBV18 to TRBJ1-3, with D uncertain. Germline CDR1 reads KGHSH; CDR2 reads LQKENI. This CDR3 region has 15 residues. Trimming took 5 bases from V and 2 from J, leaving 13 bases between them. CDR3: CASSAPTRPGNTIYF. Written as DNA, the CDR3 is TGTGCCAGCTCAGCCCCTACAAGGCCTGGAAACACCATATATTTT.

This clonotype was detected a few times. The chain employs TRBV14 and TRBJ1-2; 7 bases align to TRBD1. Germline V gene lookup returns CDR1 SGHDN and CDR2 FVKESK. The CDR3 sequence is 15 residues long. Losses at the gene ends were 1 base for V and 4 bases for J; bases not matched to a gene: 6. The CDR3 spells CASSQGSTGTYGYTF. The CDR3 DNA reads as TGTGCCAGCAGCCAAGGCTCGACAGGGACCTATGGCTACACCTTC. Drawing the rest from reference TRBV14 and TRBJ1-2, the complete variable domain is EAGVTQFPSHSVIEKGQTVTLRCDPISGHDNLYWYRRVMGKEIKFLLHFVKESKQDESGMPNNRFLAERTGGTYSTLKVQPAELEDSGVYFCASSQGSTGTYGYTFGSGTRLTVV.

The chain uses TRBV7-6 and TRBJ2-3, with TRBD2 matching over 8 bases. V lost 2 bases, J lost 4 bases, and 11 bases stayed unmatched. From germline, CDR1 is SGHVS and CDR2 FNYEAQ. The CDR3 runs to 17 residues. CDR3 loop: CASSLWASGQLPDTQYF. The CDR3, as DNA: TGTGCCAGCAGCTTATGGGCTAGCGGGCAACTACCAGATACGCAGTATTTT.

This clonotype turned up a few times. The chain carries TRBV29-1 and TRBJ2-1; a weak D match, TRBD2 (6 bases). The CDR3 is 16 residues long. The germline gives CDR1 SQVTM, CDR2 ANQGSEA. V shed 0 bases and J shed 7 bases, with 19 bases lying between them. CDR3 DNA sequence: TGCAGCGTTGAAGATTCCAGCGGGCGGCTACGGAATGAGCAGTTCTTC. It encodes CSVEDSSGRLRNEQFF.

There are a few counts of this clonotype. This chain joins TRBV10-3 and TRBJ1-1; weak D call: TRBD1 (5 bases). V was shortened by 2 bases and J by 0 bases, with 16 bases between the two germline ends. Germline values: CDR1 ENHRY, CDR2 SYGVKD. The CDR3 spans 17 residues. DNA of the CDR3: TGTGCCATCAGTGAGGGGGGTCCCCAACCGCTGAACACTGAAGCTTTCTTT. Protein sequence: CAISEGGPQPLNTEAFF.